A selection of T cell receptor beta chains follows, all from one sample in a study of cytomegalovirus exposure and HLA in healthy donors. Method: immunoSEQ multiplex PCR; TCRdb's copy keeps in-frame clones and lacks some. The sample lists about 150,000 clones, about 75% occurring once. Sequenced material: PBMCs. The origin of the receptors is a man aged 25 to 40 in good health and CMV-seronegative. CDR3s include the opening cysteine and the closing phenylalanine or tryptophan. The order of the fields is V gene, clone size, D gene, J gene, CDR3 protein, CDR3 DNA. D genes are given only for firm matches. The listing skips clone size in some rows; elsewhere it reads once, few, many or a size class.

v_call: TRBV29-1
clone_size: .
d_call: TRBD2
j_call: TRBJ2-1
cdr3_aa: CSVDGTRYNEQFF
cdr3_nt: TGCAGCGTTGACGGGACTAGATACAATGAGCAGTTCTTC

v_call: TRBV6-5
clone_size: .
d_call: .
j_call: TRBJ2-7
cdr3_aa: CASSYSRGAEQYF
cdr3_nt: TGTGCCAGCAGTTACTCGAGAGGAGCGGAGCAGTACTTC

v_call: TRBV5-1
clone_size: .
d_call: TRBD1
j_call: TRBJ2-3
cdr3_aa: CASSWGQDVSTDTQYF
cdr3_nt: TGCGCCAGCAGCTGGGGACAGGATGTAAGCACAGATACGCAGTATTTT

v_call: TRBV7-7
clone_size: once
d_call: .
j_call: TRBJ2-3
cdr3_aa: CASSLLGGEGDTQYF
cdr3_nt: TGTGCCAGCAGCTTATTGGGGGGAGAAGGAGATACGCAGTATTTT

v_call: TRBV2
clone_size: .
d_call: TRBD1
j_call: TRBJ1-5
cdr3_aa: CASAGTVNNQPQHF
cdr3_nt: TGTGCCAGCGCTGGGACAGTGAATAATCAGCCCCAGCATTTT

v_call: TRBV7-2
clone_size: .
d_call: TRBD1
j_call: TRBJ2-7
cdr3_aa: CATQQGADGEQYF
cdr3_nt: TGTGCCACTCAACAGGGGGCAGACGGCGAGCAGTACTTC

v_call: TRBV5-4
clone_size: .
d_call: .
j_call: TRBJ1-4
cdr3_aa: CASSWGGGATNEKLFF
cdr3_nt: TGTGCCAGCAGCTGGGGTGGGGGGGCAACTAATGAAAAACTGTTTTTT

v_call: TRBV5-6
clone_size: .
d_call: TRBD1
j_call: TRBJ2-3
cdr3_aa: CASSTDPGTGTDTQYF
cdr3_nt: TGTGCCAGCAGCACGGACCCCGGGACAGGCACAGATACGCAGTATTTT

v_call: TRBV27
clone_size: .
d_call: .
j_call: TRBJ2-7
cdr3_aa: CASSQRLDRGLSYEQYF
cdr3_nt: TGTGCCAGCAGTCAGCGCCTTGACAGGGGACTATCCTACGAGCAGTACTTC

v_call: TRBV7-2
clone_size: .
d_call: .
j_call: TRBJ1-5
cdr3_aa: CASSGDLEGAQHF
cdr3_nt: TGTGCCAGCAGCGGGGATCTAGAGGGAGCCCAGCATTTT

v_call: TRBV5-1
clone_size: .
d_call: .
j_call: TRBJ2-1
cdr3_aa: CASSLAGRGDYNEQFF
cdr3_nt: TGCGCCAGCAGCTTGGCCGGCAGGGGGGACTACAATGAGCAGTTCTTC

v_call: TRBV5-8
clone_size: few
d_call: .
j_call: TRBJ1-3
cdr3_aa: CASTLYSGNTIYF
cdr3_nt: TGTGCCAGCACCCTATACTCTGGAAACACCATATATTTT

v_call: TRBV7-8
clone_size: .
d_call: .
j_call: TRBJ2-7
cdr3_aa: CASSSGTPYEQYF
cdr3_nt: TGTGCCAGCAGCTCCGGGACTCCGTACGAGCAGTACTTC

v_call: TRBV30
clone_size: few
d_call: .
j_call: TRBJ2-5
cdr3_aa: CAWSVSSGETQYF
cdr3_nt: TGTGCCTGGAGTGTATCCAGCGGGGAGACCCAGTACTTC

v_call: TRBV14
clone_size: .
d_call: TRBD2
j_call: TRBJ2-7
cdr3_aa: CASSQGLAGVGFYEQYF
cdr3_nt: TGTGCCAGCAGCCAGGGACTAGCGGGAGTAGGATTCTACGAGCAGTACTTC

v_call: TRBV5-4
clone_size: medium-sized
d_call: .
j_call: TRBJ1-5
cdr3_aa: CASSLHPAGQPQHF
cdr3_nt: TGTGCCAGCAGCCTACATCCTGCGGGTCAGCCCCAGCATTTT

v_call: TRBV29-1
clone_size: .
d_call: .
j_call: TRBJ1-1
cdr3_aa: CSVTGLRMNTEAFF
cdr3_nt: TGCAGCGTTACAGGGTTACGCATGAACACTGAAGCTTTCTTT

v_call: TRBV5-6
clone_size: .
d_call: .
j_call: TRBJ1-1
cdr3_aa: CASSLVGGHAEAFF
cdr3_nt: TGTGCCAGCAGCTTGGTGGGAGGTCACGCTGAAGCTTTCTTT

v_call: TRBV18
clone_size: .
d_call: .
j_call: TRBJ2-1
cdr3_aa: CASSPRLAEGEQFF
cdr3_nt: TGTGCCAGCTCACCCCGACTCGCGGAGGGTGAGCAGTTCTTC

v_call: TRBV2
clone_size: .
d_call: .
j_call: TRBJ2-7
cdr3_aa: CASSEPSYEQYF
cdr3_nt: TGTGCCAGCAGTGAACCCTCTTACGAGCAGTACTTC

v_call: TRBV7-9
clone_size: .
d_call: .
j_call: TRBJ1-1
cdr3_aa: CASSFGSAVNTEAFF
cdr3_nt: TGTGCCAGCAGCTTTGGATCCGCGGTGAACACTGAAGCTTTCTTT

v_call: TRBV23-1
clone_size: .
d_call: .
j_call: TRBJ1-5
cdr3_aa: CASSHGQPQHF
cdr3_nt: TGCGCCAGCAGTCATGGCCAGCCCCAGCATTTT